The 9 T cell receptor beta chains below come from one sample, sequenced in a study of regulatory T cells in long-lasting Graves disease. The time point denotes: persistent/refractory GD, antithyroid drugs over 5 years with positive TRAb. PBMCs provided the RNA from which the TCR library was made. HTBI primers from iRepertoire and Arm-PCR of CDR3 regions yielded the TCR beta libraries. One entry per CDR3 protein results from TCRdb running MiXCR on the multiplex PCR reads. The table records a few hundred thousand distinct CDR3 sequences, 20% to 25% of them present only once. The starting material was peripheral blood mononuclear cells (PBMCs), obtained when the disease was refractory, from a patient treated with antithyroid drugs. All receptors derive from a female donor with Graves disease.

This clonotype was seen many times. The CDR3 sequence: CASSTLEGRRPYEQYF. For the CDR3, the DNA is TGTGCCAGTAGTACGTTGGAAGGCAGGCGACCCTACGAGCAGTACTTC. This chain connects TRBV19 to TRBJ2-7; D gene ambiguous. The ends were cut back, 4 bases at V and 2 bases at J, with 18 bases in the middle. The germline V gene encodes CDR1 LNHDA and CDR2 SQIVND (reference sequence). The CDR3 is 16 amino acids.

This chain links TRBV2 with TRBJ2-1; the match to TRBD2 covers 8 bases. Trimming at V came to 8 bases and at J to 6 bases, leaving 9 bases not matched to a gene. Looked up from germline, CDR1 is SNHLY and CDR2 is FYNNEI. The CDR3 extends over 14 amino acids. CDR3 in amino acids: CASDQAGGLNEQFF. The CDR3 bases are TGTGCCAGCGACCAGGCGGGGGGTCTCAATGAGCAGTTCTTC.

V usage is TRBV2 and J usage is TRBJ2-5; tentatively, D is TRBD1 (6 bases). The CDR3 length is 14 residues. Germline CDR1 reads SNHLY; CDR2 reads FYNNEI. Trimming stripped 6 bases from V and 4 bases from J, with 15 bases between. CDR3 region: CASSVTGTSETQYF. CDR3 bases: TGTGCCAGCAGCGTTACAGGGACATCAGAGACCCAGTACTTC.

The gene calls are TRBV12-3 or TRBV12-4 and TRBJ2-4, with D maybe TRBD2 (6 bases). V lost 3 bases and J lost 1, with 10 bases in between. This CDR3 has 15 amino acids. CDR3 coding DNA: TGTGCCAGCAGTTTTAGCCGGGGGGCCAAAAACATTCAGTACTTC. Translation gives CASSFSRGAKNIQYF.

There are a few counts of this clonotype. V usage is TRBV19 and J usage is TRBJ1-6; perhaps TRBD1 as D (5 bases). This CDR3 is 16 amino acids long. Germline-derived CDR1 and CDR2 are LNHDA and SQIVND (reference sequence). The ends were cut back, 3 bases at V and 6 bases at J, with 15 bases in the middle. CDR3 DNA: TGTGCCAGTAGTATCTATGGGACGACGGGTAATTCACCCCTCCACTTT. It codes for CASSIYGTTGNSPLHF.

V and J are TRBV6-2 or TRBV6-3 and TRBJ1-3, with D possibly matching TRBD1 (5 bases). The V end was cut by 4 bases, the J end by 8 bases, with 12 bases between. There are 13 residues in the CDR3. Germline V gene lookup returns CDR1 MNHEY and CDR2 SVGEGT. The CDR3 nucleotides are TGTGCCAGCAGTTCCGCCCGGGGGGACACCATATATTTT. Its protein is CASSSARGDTIYF.

In this sample, this clonotype turned up a few times. The V and J genes are TRBV20-1 and TRBJ1-5, with D unresolved. Trimming left V 5 bases short and J 2 bases short, with 16 bases between. Germline CDR1 and CDR2: DFQATT and SNEGSKA (reference sequence). The CDR3 is 15 residues long. The chain's CDR3 is CSAWLDGVGNQPQHF. The DNA of the CDR3 is TGCAGTGCTTGGCTCGATGGGGTAGGCAATCAGCCCCAGCATTTT.

The chain uses TRBV3-1 and TRBJ2-7, with D possibly matching TRBD2 (5 bases). With 2 bases removed from V and 2 bases from J, the gap between germline ends came to 10 bases. The CDR3 loop spans 14 amino acids. The germline CDR1 and CDR2 sequences are LGHDT and YNNKEL (reference sequence). CDR3 in amino acids: CASSQSHGAYEQYF. In nucleotides, the CDR3 is TGTGCCAGCAGCCAAAGTCACGGGGCCTACGAGCAGTACTTC.

The V call is TRBV6-2 or TRBV6-3, the J call TRBJ1-3, with 7 positions matching TRBD1. Germline trimming cut 0 bases from V and 0 bases from J; bases unmatched to any gene: 2. Germline V lookup: CDR1 MNHEY, CDR2 SVGEGT. This CDR3 comprises 16 residues. CDR3 coding DNA: TGTGCCAGCAGTTACTCGCGGACAGGCTCTGGAAACACCATATATTTT. Residues: CASSYSRTGSGNTIYF.